Following are 26 T cell receptor beta chains from one sample sequenced in a study of cytomegalovirus exposure and HLA in healthy donors. Produced via immunoSEQ multiplex PCR; TCRdb's table is partial and in-frame only. Of about 150,000 clones in the sample, roughly nine tenths were seen once. Sequenced sample: PBMCs. The receptors come from a man between 18 and 29 years old in good health and CMV-seronegative.

As DNA, the CDR3 is TGTGCCAGCAGCACCGGACTAGCTGGCATTCAGTACTTC. This codes for CASSTGLAGIQYF. The chain couples TRBV7-9 to TRBJ2-4, with 8 bases matching TRBD2. J was trimmed by 9 bases and V by 5 bases; bases with no gene match: 6. CDR3 length: 13 amino acids. Germline CDR1 SEHNR, CDR2 FQNEAQ (reference sequence).

The V and J genes are TRBV14 and TRBJ1-5, with 7 positions matching TRBD1. Looked up from germline, CDR1 is SGHDN and CDR2 is FVKESK. The J segment lost 6 bases and the V segment lost 3 bases, leaving 8 bases of the junction unmatched. This CDR3 has 15 residues. The CDR3 DNA is TGTGCCAGCAGCCATCACGACAGGGCCGGTCAGCCCCAGCATTTT. It specifies CASSHHDRAGQPQHF.

The table lists this clone with a count of one. The chain is built from TRBV2 and TRBJ2-7; 7 bases match TRBD1. The CDR3 totals 14 residues. Germline CDR1 and CDR2: SNHLY and FYNNEI. V was pared by 6 bases and J by 1 base, with 6 bases of the junction left unmatched. CDR3 sequence (DNA): TGTGCCAGCAGGTGGGACAGTGGGTCCTACGAGCAGTACGTC. Its translation: CASRWDSGSYEQYV.

The rearrangement uses TRBV5-8 and TRBJ2-5; D call uncertain. Trimming took off 2 bases at V and 2 bases at J, with 10 bases between the two ends. In germline, CDR1 is SGHTS, CDR2 YDEGEE. This CDR3 spans 14 amino acids. CDR3 DNA: TGTGCCAGCAGCTTCAGGCAGGATCAAGAGACCCAGTACTTC. The encoded protein is CASSFRQDQETQYF.

This sequence joins TRBV27 and TRBJ2-3; no definite D call. The V and J ends lost 2 bases and 2 bases respectively, with 11 bases between them. The CDR3 loop spans 15 amino acids. CDR1 is MNHEY and CDR2 is SMNVEV in the germline V gene (reference sequence). The CDR3 sequence is CASSLVGSATDTQYF. DNA of the CDR3: TGTGCCAGCAGTTTAGTCGGGTCTGCCACAGATACGCAGTATTTT.

This chain joins TRBV27 and TRBJ2-3; TRBD2 matches 15 bases. J gave up 4 bases and V 3 bases, and 2 bases lay outside the gene matches. Germline CDR1 and CDR2: MNHEY and SMNVEV (reference sequence). The CDR3 sequence is 16 residues long. The CDR3 region is CASSFRTSGRADTQYF. The CDR3 nucleotides are TGTGCCAGCAGTTTTCGGACTAGCGGGAGGGCAGATACGCAGTATTTT.

V is TRBV7-9 and J is TRBJ2-1, with 14 bases identical to TRBD2. V dropped 5 bases and J dropped 8; count of bases not matched to a gene: 8. The CDR3 is 16 amino acids. CDR1 SEHNR and CDR2 FQNEAQ come from the germline V gene (reference sequence). The CDR3 is CASSVGTSGRIDEQFF. CDR3 nucleotide sequence: TGTGCCAGCAGCGTCGGGACTAGCGGGAGAATCGATGAGCAGTTCTTC. Supplemented by reference TRBV7-9 and TRBJ2-1, the full variable domain reads DTGVSQNPRHKITKRGQNVTFRCDPISEHNRLYWYRQTLGQGPEFLTYFQNEAQLEKSRLLSDRFSAERPKGSFSTLEIQRTEQGDSAMYLCASSVGTSGRIDEQFFGPGTRLTVL.

This rearrangement joins TRBV5-6 to TRBJ2-2; D is unclear. V lost 0 bases and J lost 7, with 10 bases in between. Germline V lookup: CDR1 SGHDT, CDR2 YYEEEE. The CDR3 length is 14 residues. The CDR3 loop is CASSLGGFYGELFF. CDR3 coding DNA: TGTGCCAGCAGCTTGGGAGGCTTTTACGGGGAGCTGTTTTTT. Full variable domain (missing parts from reference TRBV5-6 and TRBJ2-2): DAGVTQSPTHLIKTRGQQVTLRCSPKSGHDTVSWYQQALGQGPQFIFQYYEEEERQRGNFPDRFSGHQFPNYSSELNVNALLLGDSALYLCASSLGGFYGELFFGEGSRLTVL.

The chain is built from TRBV2 and TRBJ1-6, with 8 bases matching TRBD1. The V gene end was trimmed by 3 bases and the J gene end by 12 bases; junction bases not matched to a gene: 10. The CDR3 spans 15 residues. The germline V gene has CDR1 SNHLY and CDR2 FYNNEI. The CDR3 loop reads CASSEETGVNIPLHF. The CDR3 nucleotides are TGTGCCAGCAGTGAGGAGACAGGGGTGAATATACCCCTCCACTTT. Complete variable domain (other parts from reference TRBV2 and TRBJ1-6): EPEVTQTPSHQVTQMGQEVILRCVPISNHLYFYWYRQILGQKVEFLVSFYNNEISEKSEIFDDQFSVERPDGSNFTLKIRSTKLEDSAMYFCASSEETGVNIPLHFGNGTRLTVT.

V is TRBV6-1 and J is TRBJ1-3, with a weak D call TRBD1 (6 bases). V dropped 2 bases and J dropped 1 base, with 6 bases sitting between them. The CDR3 sequence is 14 residues long. Germline V gene lookup returns CDR1 MNHNS and CDR2 SASEGT. The chain's CDR3 is CASSERGSGNTIYF. The DNA for the CDR3 is TGTGCCAGCAGTGAAAGGGGGTCTGGAAACACCATATATTTT.

V gene TRBV25-1 combines with J gene TRBJ2-3; 9 bases fit TRBD1. The CDR3 length is 16 residues. CDR1 MGHDK and CDR2 SYGVNS come from the germline V gene. The trim removed 7 bases at V and 0 bases at J, leaving 8 bases unmatched. Written as DNA, the CDR3 is TGTGCCAGCACCGACGACAGGGGGTATAGCACAGATACGCAGTATTTT. This encodes CASTDDRGYSTDTQYF.

This sequence joins TRBV6-1 and TRBJ1-3; D not resolved. Trimming stripped 5 bases from V and 0 bases from J, with 8 bases between. The CDR3 loop spans 14 amino acids. The germline CDR1 and CDR2 sequences are MNHNS and SASEGT. CDR3 loop: CASSWFSSGNTIYF. In DNA, the CDR3 is TGTGCCAGCAGTTGGTTTAGCTCTGGAAACACCATATATTTT.

This clone has a handful of counts. V is TRBV14 and J is TRBJ1-1, with a weak D call TRBD1 (5 bases). Deletions cut 1 base from V and 3 bases from J, with 9 bases between. This CDR3 is 14 amino acids long. Germline V gene sequence: CDR1 SGHDN, CDR2 FVKESK. The CDR3 loop reads CASSQAPGYTEAFF. The CDR3 nucleotides are TGTGCCAGCAGCCAAGCACCAGGGTACACTGAAGCTTTCTTT.

This rearrangement joins TRBV5-4 to TRBJ1-1; D call uncertain. Trimming removed 4 bases at V and 6 bases at J, with 19 bases between. Germline V gene sequence: CDR1 SGHNT, CDR2 YYREEE (reference sequence). This CDR3 is 15 amino acids long. CDR3 region: CASSTSGSLGAEAFF. CDR3 DNA sequence: TGTGCCAGCAGCACGTCCGGGTCCCTCGGGGCTGAAGCTTTCTTT.

The chain recombines TRBV10-2 with TRBJ2-5; unclear D gene. The CDR3 covers 15 residues. Deletions cut 10 bases from V and 3 bases from J, with 21 bases between. Per the germline V gene, CDR1 is WSHSY and CDR2 is SAAADI. The CDR3 coding sequence is TGCGCCATCTCAACCTCAATGACTGCCGAAGAGACCCAGTACTTC. Residues: CAISTSMTAEETQYF.

The gene calls are TRBV10-3 and TRBJ1-1; TRBD1 agrees at 7 bases. Trimming took 3 bases from V and 1 from J; bases not matched to a gene: 14. The CDR3 spans 18 residues. Germline lookup yields CDR1 ENHRY and CDR2 SYGVKD. CDR3 amino acids: CAISDVSPGGIGNTEAFF. Here the CDR3 DNA reads TGTGCCATCAGTGACGTGAGCCCAGGGGGAATTGGGAACACTGAAGCTTTCTTT.

V and J are TRBV27 and TRBJ1-1, with D possibly matching TRBD1 (6 bases). The germline CDR1 and CDR2 sequences are MNHEY and SMNVEV (reference sequence). V lost 3 bases and J 5 bases, leaving 13 bases between the germline ends. CDR3 length equals 14 residues. In DNA form, the CDR3 reads TGTGCCAGCAGTTTGGAAGGACAGCGTACTGAAGCTTTCTTT. It yields the protein CASSLEGQRTEAFF.

The chain carries TRBV10-3 and TRBJ1-5, with TRBD1 matching 9 bases. The CDR3 is made up of 15 amino acids. The junction had 12 bases not matched to a gene; V was cut back by 8 bases and J by 7 bases. CDR1 and CDR2 (germline): ENHRY, SYGVKD. The CDR3 here is CAIGTGTGVFQPQHF. The CDR3 DNA follows: TGTGCCATCGGGACAGGGACCGGAGTCTTCCAGCCCCAGCATTTT.

The chain has TRBV27 and TRBJ1-5; TRBD1 might be the D (6 bases). CDR3 length: 16 amino acids. Deletions cut 7 bases from V and 3 bases from J, with 19 bases between. Germline-derived CDR1 and CDR2 are MNHEY and SMNVEV (reference sequence). The CDR3 reads CASNRERGTINQPQHF. For the CDR3, the DNA is TGTGCCAGCAACAGGGAAAGGGGGACAATCAATCAGCCCCAGCATTTT.

The V gene is TRBV5-1, the J gene TRBJ1-4; D call uncertain. V was clipped by 0 bases and J by 3 bases, with 6 bases between them. There are 14 residues in the CDR3. The germline V gene has CDR1 SGHRS and CDR2 YFSETQ. CDR3 DNA sequence: TGCGCCAGCAGCTTGGGAGCGGCTAATGAAAAACTGTTTTTT. This codes for CASSLGAANEKLFF. Using reference TRBV5-1 and TRBJ1-4 for the parts outside the CDR3, the full variable domain is KAGVTQTPRYLIKTRGQQVTLSCSPISGHRSVSWYQQTPGQGLQFLFEYFSETQRNKGNFPGRFSGRQFSNSRSEMNVSTLELGDSALYLCASSLGAANEKLFFGSGTQLSVL.

The chain employs TRBV7-3 and TRBJ2-2; D not certain. Germline V lookup: CDR1 SGHTA, CDR2 FQGTGA. This CDR3 is built from 12 residues. Trimming left V 5 bases short and J 6 bases short, with 7 bases between. In nucleotides, the CDR3 is TGTGCCAGCAGCCCTCCGGCCGGGGAGCTGTTTTTT. It translates to CASSPPAGELFF.

This chain links TRBV11-2 with TRBJ2-3; TRBD2 is a possible D gene (6 bases). With 6 bases removed from V and 4 bases from J, the gap between germline ends came to 29 bases. This CDR3 contains 19 residues. CDR1 and CDR2 (germline): SGHAT, FQNNGV. The chain's CDR3 is CASRRSPGFGGTLPDTQYF. In DNA, the CDR3 is TGTGCCAGCAGACGGTCTCCCGGGTTTGGGGGGACCCTTCCAGATACGCAGTATTTT.

The rearrangement uses TRBV6-6 and TRBJ1-2; unclear D gene. Germline V gene data show CDR1 as MNHNY and CDR2 as SVGAGI (reference sequence). This CDR3 has 13 amino acids. Deletions cut 8 bases from V and 6 bases from J, with 16 bases between. The CDR3 bases are TGTGCCAGCCGACGTGGGGAGTCGGATGGCTACACCTTC. Residues: CASRRGESDGYTF.

The chain combines TRBV5-4 with TRBJ2-1; 7 bases align to TRBD2. V was clipped by 0 bases and J by 8 bases; unmatched bases: 8. The CDR3 contains 15 residues. Per the germline V gene, CDR1 is SGHNT and CDR2 is YYREEE (reference sequence). The CDR3 is CASSLAAGVIDEQFF. CDR3 DNA: TGTGCCAGCAGCTTGGCGGCGGGAGTTATCGATGAGCAGTTCTTC. The full variable domain, rest sourced from reference TRBV5-4 and TRBJ2-1, is ETGVTQSPTHLIKTRGQQVTLRCSSQSGHNTVSWYQQALGQGPQFIFQYYREEENGRGNFPPRFSGLQFPNYSSELNVNALELDDSALYLCASSLAAGVIDEQFFGPGTRLTVL.

V and J are TRBV4-2 and TRBJ2-3; TRBD1 might be the D (5 bases). The CDR3 is 14 amino acids. From germline, CDR1 is LGHNA and CDR2 YNFKEQ. Trimming stripped 0 bases from V and 2 bases from J, with 6 bases between. CDR3 residues: CASSQDGATDTQYF. CDR3 in DNA: TGTGCCAGCAGCCAAGATGGGGCCACAGATACGCAGTATTTT.

The chain has TRBV11-2 and TRBJ2-1; the match to TRBD2 covers 8 bases. The CDR3 length is 14 residues. Looked up from germline, CDR1 is SGHAT and CDR2 is FQNNGV. The ends lost 3 bases at V and 5 bases at J; junction bases unmatched: 3. The CDR3 DNA reads TGTGCCAGCAGCTTTCTAGCGGGTAACAATGAGCAGTTCTTC. Translation gives CASSFLAGNNEQFF.